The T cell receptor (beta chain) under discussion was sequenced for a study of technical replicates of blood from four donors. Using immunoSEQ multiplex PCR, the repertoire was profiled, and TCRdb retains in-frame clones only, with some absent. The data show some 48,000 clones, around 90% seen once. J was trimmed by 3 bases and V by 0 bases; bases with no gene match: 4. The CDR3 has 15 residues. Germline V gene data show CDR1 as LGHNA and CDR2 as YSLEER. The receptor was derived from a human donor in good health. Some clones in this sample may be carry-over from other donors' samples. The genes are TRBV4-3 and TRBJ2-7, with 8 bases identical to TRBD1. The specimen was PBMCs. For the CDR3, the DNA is TGCGCCAGCAGCCAAGATCCAGGGGGCTTCTACGAGCAGTACTTC. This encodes CASSQDPGGFYEQYF.